This TCR beta chain was recorded in a study of blood T cell repertoires in COVID-19. This CDR3 comprises 12 residues. Between the trimmed V and J ends, which lost 4 bases and 0 bases, there was a span of 2 bases. The germline V gene has CDR1 MNHEY and CDR2 SVGEGT. Concerning this clone: A clone one base away is much larger, so this may be a read error.

The protocol was immunoSEQ multiplex PCR, while the TCRdb copy is restricted to in-frame clones and leaves out a portion. The data hold around 400,000 clones, with roughly 87% observed a single time. Ages ranged from about 18 to 89 years, with residence in 20 to 30 US areas. Material: PBMCs or T cells enriched from blood (not recorded which). V usage is TRBV6-2 or TRBV6-3 and J usage is TRBJ2-3; no definite D call. The sequence was collected from a woman aged 50 to 60 who had recovered from COVID-19. The chain's CDR3 is CASSLSTDTQYF. CDR3 DNA: TGTGCCAGCAGTTTAAGCACAGATACGCAGTATTTT.